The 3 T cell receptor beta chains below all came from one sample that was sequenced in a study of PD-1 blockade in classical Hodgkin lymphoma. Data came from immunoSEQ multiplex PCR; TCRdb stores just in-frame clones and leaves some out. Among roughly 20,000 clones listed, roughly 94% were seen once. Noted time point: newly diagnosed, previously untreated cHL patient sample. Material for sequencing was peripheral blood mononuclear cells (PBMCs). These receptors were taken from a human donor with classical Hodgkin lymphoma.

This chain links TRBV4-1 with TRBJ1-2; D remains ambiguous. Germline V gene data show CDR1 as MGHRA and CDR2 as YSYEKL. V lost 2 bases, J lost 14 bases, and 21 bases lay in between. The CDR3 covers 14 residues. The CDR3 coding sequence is TGCGCCAGCAGCCAATCCGGCGGCGGTGGGTTGGCGACCTTC. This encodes CASSQSGGGGLATF.

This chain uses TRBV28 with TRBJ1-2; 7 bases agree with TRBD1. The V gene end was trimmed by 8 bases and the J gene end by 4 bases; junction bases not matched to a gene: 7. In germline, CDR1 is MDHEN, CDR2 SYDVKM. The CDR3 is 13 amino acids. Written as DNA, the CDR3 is TGTGCCAGCGGGACAGCTTACCCCTATGGCTACACCTTC. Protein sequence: CASGTAYPYGYTF.

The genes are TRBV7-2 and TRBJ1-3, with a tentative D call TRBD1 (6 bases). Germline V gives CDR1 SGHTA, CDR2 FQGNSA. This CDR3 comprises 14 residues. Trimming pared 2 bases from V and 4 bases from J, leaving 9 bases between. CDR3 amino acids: CASSLQGSGNTIYF. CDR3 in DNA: TGTGCCAGCAGCTTACAGGGGAGCGGAAACACCATATATTTT.